One and the same sample provided the 28 T cell receptor beta chains below, sequenced in a study of T cells after yellow fever vaccination. MiXCR, applied by TCRdb to the 5' RACE reads, yields one record per CDR3 protein. The sample consists of about 75,000 distinct CDR3 sequences, around 7% of them appearing once. Material: CD8+ T cells sorted from PBMCs, obtained approximately 11 days after the first yellow fever vaccination. Receptors originate from a man aged 18 to 30 who received the YFV17D yellow fever vaccine.

In this sample, this clonotype turned up many times. This sequence joins TRBV4-1 and TRBJ2-3; TRBD2 matches at 16 bases. CDR1 and CDR2 (germline): MGHRA, YSYEKL. This CDR3 spans 20 amino acids. V dropped 4 bases and J dropped 5; count of bases not matched to a gene: 15. The CDR3: CASSLSHPGLAGGQGDTQYF. In DNA, the CDR3 is TGCGCCAGCAGCCTCTCACACCCGGGACTAGCGGGGGGGCAGGGAGATACGCAGTATTTT.

This clonotype was counted a few times. The chain is built from TRBV2 and TRBJ2-2; D is possibly TRBD2 (6 bases). V shed 6 bases and J shed 7 bases, with 12 bases lying between them. CDR3 length: 13 amino acids. CDR1 SNHLY and CDR2 FYNNEI come from the germline V gene. CDR3 sequence (DNA): TGTGCCAGCAGGAAGGGACTCCACGGGGAGCTGTTTTTT. It encodes CASRKGLHGELFF.

With regard to this clonotype: At one end the junction does not follow the germline gene, possibly because of a read error. The chain couples TRBV28 to TRBJ1-4; 12 positions agree with TRBD1. Germline V gives CDR1 MDHEN, CDR2 SYDVKM. The CDR3 runs to 17 residues. The CDR3 protein is CSSSNVPGQGAREKLFF. CDR3 nucleotide sequence: TGTTCCAGCAGCAATGTCCCGGGACAGGGGGCCCGAGAAAAACTGTTTTTT.

This clonotype was seen ten or more times. This chain connects TRBV11-1 to TRBJ1-2, with 7 bases that match TRBD1. The trim removed 4 bases at V and 10 bases at J, leaving 6 bases unmatched. This CDR3 comprises 12 residues. Germline V gene sequence: CDR1 SGHAT, CDR2 FQDESV (reference sequence). This CDR3 reads CASSSYGQDYTF. CDR3 coding DNA: TGTGCCAGCAGCTCCTACGGACAGGACTACACCTTC.

The V call is TRBV7-2, the J call TRBJ1-4; perhaps TRBD1 as D (5 bases). V lost 5 bases, J lost 4 bases, and 14 bases lay in between. CDR1 is SGHTA, CDR2 FQGNSA, per germline. This CDR3 has 15 residues. CDR3 DNA sequence: TGTGCCAGCAGCGCCCCCGTGGGACTTAATGAAAAACTGTTTTTT. The encoded protein is CASSAPVGLNEKLFF.

The chain carries TRBV19 and TRBJ1-1; 7 bases are shared with TRBD1. Germline values: CDR1 LNHDA, CDR2 SQIVND (reference sequence). Germline trimming cut 4 bases from V and 3 bases from J; bases unmatched to any gene: 8. The CDR3 runs to 15 residues. The CDR3 DNA sequence: TGTGCCAGTAGTACGCCGCCCGACAGGGACACTGAAGCTTTCTTT. Encoded protein: CASSTPPDRDTEAFF. Using reference TRBV19 and TRBJ1-1 for the parts outside the CDR3, the full variable domain is DGGITQSPKYLFRKEGQNVTLSCEQNLNHDAMYWYRQDPGQGLRLIYYSQIVNDFQKGDIAEGYSVSREKKESFPLTVTSAQKNPTAFYLCASSTPPDRDTEAFFGQGTRLTVV.

This clonotype was seen repeatedly, ten times or more. This chain connects TRBV6-5 to TRBJ2-7; 7 nucleotides match TRBD1. V was pared by 1 base and J by 2 bases, with 8 bases of the junction left unmatched. CDR3 length: 16 amino acids. CDR1 is MNHEY, CDR2 SVGAGI, per germline. The CDR3 spells CASSYFGQVYTYEQYF. CDR3 DNA: TGTGCCAGCAGTTACTTTGGACAGGTTTACACCTACGAGCAGTACTTC.

Remarks on this clonotype: It may be a read error: a sequence one base away is much more abundant. The V and J genes are TRBV11-2 and TRBJ2-1, with D unclear. The CDR3 spans 13 residues. Germline CDR1 and CDR2: SGHAT and FQNNGV. Trimming took off 7 bases at V and 2 bases at J, with 9 bases between the two ends. This CDR3 reads CASIRATYNEQFF. The CDR3, as DNA: TGTGCCAGCATCCGCGCTACCTACAATGAGCAGTTCTTC.

This chain links TRBV7-9 with TRBJ1-5; 9 bases agree with TRBD1. V was pared by 3 bases and J by 7 bases, with 4 bases of the junction left unmatched. The CDR3 runs 14 residues. The germline V gene has CDR1 SEHNR and CDR2 FQNEAQ (reference sequence). CDR3 loop: CASSFPGQGQPQHF. The CDR3 DNA is TGTGCCAGCAGCTTTCCGGGACAGGGACAGCCCCAGCATTTT.

This clonotype appeared a single time. With a much larger clone just one base away, this may be a read error. The chain joins TRBV29-1 to TRBJ2-7, with 7 bases fitting TRBD1. Unmatched junction bases numbered 8, after V lost 6 bases and J lost 6 bases. This CDR3 region has 12 residues. Germline lookup yields CDR1 SQVTM and CDR2 ANQGSEA. The CDR3 sequence is CSVTGNAFEQYF. The CDR3, as DNA: TGCAGCGTGACAGGGAATGCCTTCGAGCAGTACTTC.

This clonotype was counted only a few times. CDR3 sequence reads: CAWSVLFYEQYF. The CDR3 coding sequence is TGTGCCTGGAGTGTACTATTCTACGAGCAGTACTTC. This chain connects TRBV30 to TRBJ2-7; D unresolved. There are 12 residues in the CDR3. Germline-derived CDR1 and CDR2 are GTSNPN and SVGIG (reference sequence). Trimming took off 0 bases at V and 3 bases at J, with 6 bases between the two ends.

This clonotype was observed many times. The chain carries TRBV27 and TRBJ2-7; maybe TRBD1 (5 bases). This CDR3 spans 12 amino acids. The V end lost 0 bases, the J end lost 5 bases, and 5 bases lay between the germline ends. The germline V gene encodes CDR1 MNHEY and CDR2 SMNVEV (reference sequence). The CDR3 nucleotides are TGTGCCAGCAGTTTATCAGGGGACGAGCAGTACTTC. This codes for CASSLSGDEQYF.

The table lists this clonotype with many counts. The J gene is TRBJ2-5, the V gene TRBV12-3 or TRBV12-4, with TRBD1 matching 8 bases. V trimming: 7 bases; J trimming: 2 bases; junction bases outside the gene matches: 18. The CDR3 sequence is 18 residues long. CDR3 loop: CASNSWNEDRGRQETQYF. The DNA for the CDR3 is TGTGCCAGCAACTCTTGGAACGAAGACAGGGGAAGACAAGAGACCCAGTACTTC.

This clonotype was detected many times. The chain employs TRBV6-2 or TRBV6-3 and TRBJ2-7; no definite D call. Germline V gene lookup returns CDR1 MNHEY and CDR2 SVGEGT. V gave up 5 bases and J gave up 4 bases, with 6 bases separating them. The CDR3 contains 11 residues. CDR3 DNA: TGTGCCAGCAGTCCCGCGTACGAGCAGTACTTC. Its protein product is CASSPAYEQYF.

In this sample, this clonotype turned up a few times. The rearrangement joins TRBV12-3 or TRBV12-4 to TRBJ2-1; no reliable D call. V was cut by 5 bases and J by 11 bases, with 13 bases left in between. The CDR3 has 12 residues. The CDR3 coding sequence is TGTGCCAGCAGTCCTTTGGACCTACAGCAGTTCTTC. It is translated as CASSPLDLQQFF.

The chain uses TRBV10-2 and TRBJ2-7; 9 bases match TRBD2. Germline values: CDR1 WSHSY, CDR2 SAAADI. The CDR3 has 16 residues. V dropped 7 bases and J dropped 4; count of bases not matched to a gene: 14. The CDR3 is CASKASGTAGGYEQYF. For the CDR3, the DNA is TGCGCCAGCAAAGCGAGTGGGACAGCGGGGGGATACGAGCAGTACTTC.

The V call is TRBV7-2, the J call TRBJ1-1; D remains unclear. The CDR3 contains 12 residues. Deletions cut 1 base from V and 8 bases from J, with 8 bases between. The germline V gene has CDR1 SGHTA and CDR2 FQGNSA. CDR3 coding DNA: TGTGCCAGCAGCTTAGGACCCCGCGAAGCTTTCTTT. Its translation: CASSLGPREAFF.

This clonotype has at least ten counts. CDR3 residues: CAISEPTSGYNEQFF. DNA of the CDR3: TGTGCCATCAGTGAGCCGACTAGCGGCTACAATGAGCAGTTCTTC. The chain links TRBV10-3 to TRBJ2-1; 9 positions match TRBD2. The junction had 2 bases not matched to a gene; V was cut back by 2 bases and J by 3 bases. CDR3 length equals 15 residues. The germline gives CDR1 ENHRY, CDR2 SYGVKD.

This clonotype was found many times. The V gene is TRBV12-3 or TRBV12-4, the J gene TRBJ1-1; tentatively, D is TRBD1 (5 bases). This CDR3 is 15 amino acids long. The V end was cut by 8 bases, the J end by 8 bases, with 24 bases between. In DNA, the CDR3 is TGTGCCAGCTCACTGGGGCCGGGACCCGTATCGGAAGCTTTCTTT. It is translated as CASSLGPGPVSEAFF.

This clonotype was seen at least ten times. The chain carries TRBV7-2 and TRBJ2-7, with TRBD2 identical over 15 bases. Germline CDR1 and CDR2: SGHTA and FQGNSA. V shed 5 bases, J shed 6 bases, and the junction held 5 bases outside the gene matches. CDR3 size: 15 residues. Written as DNA, the CDR3 is TGTGCCAGCAGCCCTTGGACTAGCGGGGGGGGCGAGCAGTACTTC. It codes for CASSPWTSGGGEQYF.

This clonotype was picked up a small number of times. The chain links TRBV11-2 to TRBJ1-1, with TRBD1 as a possible D gene (5 bases). V dropped 0 bases and J dropped 10 bases, with 15 bases sitting between them. This CDR3 spans 14 amino acids. Germline CDR1 reads SGHAT; CDR2 reads FQNNGV. The DNA of the CDR3 is TGTGCCAGCAGCTTAGAGGCCGAGTCTAGGGGAGCTTTCTTT. This gives the protein CASSLEAESRGAFF.

V gene TRBV27 combines with J gene TRBJ2-7; D is undetermined. The CDR3 length is 12 residues. Per the germline V gene, CDR1 is MNHEY and CDR2 is SMNVEV (reference sequence). The V end was cut by 10 bases, the J end by 3 bases, with 13 bases between. CDR3: CATSRTGYEQYF. DNA of the CDR3: TGTGCCACCTCCCGAACGGGCTACGAGCAGTACTTC.

In its sample, this clonotype was seen many times. The J gene is TRBJ1-2, the V gene TRBV25-1; D might be TRBD1 (5 bases). The V end lost 7 bases, the J end lost 4 bases, and 7 bases lay between the germline ends. Germline V gene data show CDR1 as MGHDK and CDR2 as SYGVNS. The CDR3 spans 11 residues. CDR3 sequence reads: CASTDSYGYTF. The CDR3 DNA follows: TGTGCCAGCACCGACAGCTATGGCTACACCTTC.

This clonotype occurred many times. This chain uses TRBV18 with TRBJ2-3; no firm D call. The germline gives CDR1 KGHSH, CDR2 LQKENI. The CDR3 is made up of 12 amino acids. Trimming pared 0 bases from V and 4 bases from J, leaving 2 bases between. CDR3: CASSPPSDTQYF. CDR3 nucleotides: TGTGCCAGCTCACCACCGTCAGATACGCAGTATTTT.

This clonotype has at least ten counts. V gene TRBV29-1 combines with J gene TRBJ2-3; D ambiguous. Germline CDR1 is SQVTM and CDR2 is ANQGSEA. There are 13 residues in the CDR3. Between the trimmed V and J ends, which lost 6 bases and 0 bases, there was a span of 10 bases. CDR3 nucleotide sequence: TGCAGCGTCGCCCCGAGCAGCACAGATACGCAGTATTTT. Residues: CSVAPSSTDTQYF.

Many counts were recorded for this clonotype. The chain employs TRBV20-1 and TRBJ2-1; 7 positions agree with TRBD2. This CDR3 contains 15 residues. V gave up 4 bases and J gave up 0 bases; unmatched junction bases: 6. Germline V gene lookup returns CDR1 DFQATT and CDR2 SNEGSKA (reference sequence). The CDR3 reads CSANGGGNSYNEQFF. The DNA for the CDR3 is TGCAGTGCTAATGGCGGGGGAAACTCCTACAATGAGCAGTTCTTC.

This clonotype appeared many times. The genes are TRBV5-1 and TRBJ1-1; D is perhaps TRBD1 (5 bases). With 1 base removed from V and 0 bases from J, the gap between germline ends came to 13 bases. CDR3 length equals 16 residues. Germline V gene sequence: CDR1 SGHRS, CDR2 YFSETQ. The CDR3: CASSLRGGGLNTEAFF. CDR3 DNA: TGCGCCAGCAGCTTGCGCGGGGGAGGGCTGAACACTGAAGCTTTCTTT. Variable domain in full (rest from reference TRBV5-1 and TRBJ1-1): KAGVTQTPRYLIKTRGQQVTLSCSPISGHRSVSWYQQTPGQGLQFLFEYFSETQRNKGNFPGRFSGRQFSNSRSEMNVSTLELGDSALYLCASSLRGGGLNTEAFFGQGTRLTVV.

This clonotype was seen many times. The chain uses TRBV10-3 and TRBJ2-1; no definite D call. CDR1 and CDR2 (germline): ENHRY, SYGVKD. V lost 2 bases and J 0 bases, leaving 8 bases between the germline ends. CDR3 length equals 15 residues. CDR3 DNA: TGTGCCATCAGTGAGGGGCTAAGCTCCTACAATGAGCAGTTCTTC. It yields the protein CAISEGLSSYNEQFF.